This T cell receptor beta chain was profiled in a study of blood T cell repertoires in COVID-19. At the level of the study: Acute-phase and convalescent COVID-19 samples originated in the United States, Italy and Spain. T cells, B-cell-depleted T cells, or PBMCs supplied cDNA or gDNA.

The CDR3 is 15 residues long. The V gene lost 7 bases and the J gene lost 2 bases, with 18 bases spanning the gap. Germline lookup yields CDR1 MNHEY and CDR2 SVGAGI. Profiling relied on immunoSEQ multiplex PCR, and the TCRdb table lists in-frame clones only, not all of them. The table lists roughly 99,000 clones, 60% to 85% of them singletons, with around 4.5% in the top ten. Sequenced input: peripheral blood. V and J are TRBV6-5 and TRBJ2-7; D may be TRBD1 (5 bases). The sequence derives from a man in his 70s with acute or convalescent COVID-19. CDR3 sequence reads: CASTEGRAGTYEQYF. The CDR3, as DNA: TGTGCCAGCACCGAAGGTCGGGCAGGGACCTACGAGCAGTACTTC.